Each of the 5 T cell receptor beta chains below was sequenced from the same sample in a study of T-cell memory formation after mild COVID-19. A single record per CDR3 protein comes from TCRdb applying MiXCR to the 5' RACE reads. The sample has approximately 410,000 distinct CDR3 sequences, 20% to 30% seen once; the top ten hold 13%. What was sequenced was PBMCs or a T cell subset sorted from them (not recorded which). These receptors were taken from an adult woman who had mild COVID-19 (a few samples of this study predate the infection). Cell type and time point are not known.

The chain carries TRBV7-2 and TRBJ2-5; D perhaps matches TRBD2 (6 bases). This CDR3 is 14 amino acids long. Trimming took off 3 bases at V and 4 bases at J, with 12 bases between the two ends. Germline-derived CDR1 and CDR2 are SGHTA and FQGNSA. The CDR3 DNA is TGTGCCAGCAGCTTTTTGCGGGGTGGAGAGACCCAGTACTTC. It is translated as CASSFLRGGETQYF.

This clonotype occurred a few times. Written as DNA, the CDR3 is TGCGCCAGCAGCCCGGCGGGGCAGAGTGGCTCCTACAATGAGCAGTTCTTC. Translation gives CASSPAGQSGSYNEQFF. This chain joins TRBV5-1 and TRBJ2-1, with a possible D match to TRBD2 (6 bases). Germline V gene data show CDR1 as SGHRS and CDR2 as YFSETQ. The CDR3 covers 17 residues. V lost 4 bases and J 0 bases, leaving 17 bases between the germline ends.

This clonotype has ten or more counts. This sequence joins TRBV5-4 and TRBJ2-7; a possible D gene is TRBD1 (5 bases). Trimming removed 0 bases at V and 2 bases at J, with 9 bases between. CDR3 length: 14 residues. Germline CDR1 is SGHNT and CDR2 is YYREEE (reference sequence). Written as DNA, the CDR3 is TGTGCCAGCAGCTTGGCCGAAGGGGCCTACGAGCAGTACTTC. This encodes CASSLAEGAYEQYF.

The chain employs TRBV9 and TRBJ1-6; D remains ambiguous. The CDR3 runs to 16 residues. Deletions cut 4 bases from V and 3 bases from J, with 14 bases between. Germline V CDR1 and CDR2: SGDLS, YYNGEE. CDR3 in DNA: TGTGCCAGCAGCCCCCGGGTTGACGGCTATAATTCACCCCTCCACTTT. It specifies CASSPRVDGYNSPLHF.

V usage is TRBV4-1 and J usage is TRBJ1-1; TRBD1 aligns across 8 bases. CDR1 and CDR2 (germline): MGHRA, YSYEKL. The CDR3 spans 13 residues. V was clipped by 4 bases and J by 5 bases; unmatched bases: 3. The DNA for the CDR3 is TGCGCCAGCAGCCCCAGGGGGCTGACTGAAGCTTTCTTT. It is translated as CASSPRGLTEAFF.